This entry lists 24 T cell receptor beta chains sequenced from one sample in a study of identical twins. TCRdb reanalysed the 5' RACE reads using MiXCR and keeps one entry per CDR3 protein. The table has 300,000 to 350,000 distinct CDR3 sequences, about 12% seen once. The data also belong to a second study, concerning yellow fever vaccine responses in identical twins.

Sequencing input: CD8+ T cells sorted from blood. Source of these receptors: a woman aged 18-29 years in good health.

This clonotype appeared many times. The CDR3 nucleotides are TGTGCCATCAGTGAGTCGGAAGGGGAAGCCTACAATGAGCAGTTCTTC. It encodes CAISESEGEAYNEQFF. The chain joins TRBV10-3 to TRBJ2-1; a possible D gene is TRBD1 (5 bases). V was trimmed by 0 bases and J by 2 bases, leaving 11 bases between them. The length of the CDR3 is 16 residues. Per germline, CDR1 ENHRY and CDR2 SYGVKD.

This clonotype was observed many times. V and J are TRBV25-1 and TRBJ2-1; no firm D call. CDR3 length equals 13 residues. CDR1 and CDR2 from the germline V gene are MGHDK and SYGVNS. Trimming left V 2 bases short and J 4 bases short, with 6 bases between. The CDR3 sequence: CASSEPTYNEQFF. The DNA of the CDR3 is TGTGCCAGCAGTGAACCGACTTACAATGAGCAGTTCTTC.

The chain has TRBV5-1 and TRBJ1-2; the match to TRBD1 covers 7 bases. Unmatched junction bases numbered 7, after V lost 0 bases and J lost 5 bases. The CDR3 length is 15 residues. CDR1 is SGHRS and CDR2 is YFSETQ in the germline V gene. The CDR3 DNA reads as TGCGCCAGCAGCTTGGAGTCCGACAGGGTGTATGGCTACACCTTC. Encoded protein: CASSLESDRVYGYTF. Full variable domain (rest looked up from reference TRBV5-1 and TRBJ1-2): KAGVTQTPRYLIKTRGQQVTLSCSPISGHRSVSWYQQTPGQGLQFLFEYFSETQRNKGNFPGRFSGRQFSNSRSEMNVSTLELGDSALYLCASSLESDRVYGYTFGSGTRLTVV.

This clonotype was found a few times. This chain joins TRBV21-1 and TRBJ2-1; TRBD1, the D gene given by the table, was not confirmed from the DNA. TRBV21-1 is a recognized pseudogene. The CDR3 spans 17 residues. The CDR3 region has the DNA TGTGCCAGCAGCAAAGAGGTTAGGAGACAGGGGGACAATGAGCAGTTCTTC. It is translated as CASSKEVRRQGDNEQFF.

This clonotype was seen a few times. The rearrangement joins TRBV6-5 to TRBJ2-1; D gene ambiguous. Germline loops: CDR1 MNHEY, CDR2 SVGAGI. The CDR3 consists of 14 residues. The V end was cut by 0 bases, the J end by 4 bases, with 7 bases between. CDR3 region: CASSYSDRYNEQFF. CDR3 in DNA: TGTGCCAGCAGTTACTCGGATAGATACAATGAGCAGTTCTTC.

This clonotype was found a few times. V is TRBV10-3 and J is TRBJ2-1; 9 nucleotides line up with TRBD2. V lost 4 bases, J lost 9 bases, and 7 bases stayed unmatched. The CDR3 extends over 14 amino acids. Germline CDR1 reads ENHRY; CDR2 reads SYGVKD. CDR3 protein: CAISVTAGGTEQFF. DNA of the CDR3: TGTGCCATCAGTGTCACAGCGGGAGGCACTGAGCAGTTCTTC.

The V call is TRBV2, the J call TRBJ2-7; D not certain. The CDR3 is made up of 12 amino acids. V lost 8 bases to trimming and J lost 2 bases, with 10 bases between them. Per germline, CDR1 SNHLY and CDR2 FYNNEI. The CDR3 loop reads CASGQATYEQYF. CDR3 in DNA: TGTGCCAGCGGGCAGGCTACCTACGAGCAGTACTTC.

This clonotype was seen at least ten times. The V gene is TRBV4-1, the J gene TRBJ2-1, with 7 bases aligning to TRBD2. The germline V gene encodes CDR1 MGHRA and CDR2 YSYEKL. The V and J ends lost 1 base and 4 bases, in that order; junction bases with no gene match: 4. The CDR3 consists of 15 residues. The CDR3 loop is CASSQGAGSYNEQFF. DNA for the CDR3: TGCGCCAGCAGCCAAGGAGCGGGGTCGTACAATGAGCAGTTCTTC.

The V call is TRBV28, the J call TRBJ2-7; 7 nucleotides line up with TRBD2. The CDR3 is made up of 11 amino acids. Germline-derived CDR1 and CDR2 are MDHEN and SYDVKM. J was trimmed by 4 bases and V by 8 bases; bases with no gene match: 2. CDR3 coding DNA: TGTGCCAGCCACGGGGGGTACGAGCAGTACGTC. This sequence encodes CASHGGYEQYV.

This clonotype was observed once. The rearrangement uses TRBV7-9 and TRBJ2-1, with TRBD1 as a possible D gene (6 bases). The CDR3 is 16 residues long. V shed 1 base and J shed 3 bases, with 13 bases lying between them. CDR1 and CDR2 from the germline V gene are SEHNR and FQNEAQ (reference sequence). CDR3 DNA sequence: TGTGCCAGCAGCTTAGGTGGCCAGGGGTTCTACAATGAGCAGTTCTTC. Translation: CASSLGGQGFYNEQFF.

Note on this clonotype: One junction end disagrees with the germline gene, perhaps due to a read error. The chain recombines TRBV27 with TRBJ2-1; the D is unclear. The V gene's germline CDR1 is MNHEY and CDR2 SMNVEV (reference sequence). The CDR3 consists of 13 residues. The CDR3: CASSLSRRNEQFF. In DNA form, the CDR3 reads TGTGCCAGCAGTCTATCCCGGCGCAATGAGCAGTTCTTC.

This clonotype was detected ten times or more. The chain is built from TRBV3-1 and TRBJ1-6, with D perhaps TRBD1 (5 bases). The CDR3 runs to 15 residues. The V gene's germline CDR1 is LGHDT and CDR2 YNNKEL (reference sequence). Between the trimmed V and J ends, which lost 0 bases and 9 bases, there was a span of 12 bases. The CDR3 bases are TGTGCCAGCAGCCAAGAGATGGGGCTCAGTTCACCCCTCCACTTT. Protein product: CASSQEMGLSSPLHF.

The chain is built from TRBV10-2 and TRBJ2-1; no definite D call. The CDR3 length is 11 residues. Germline V gene sequence: CDR1 WSHSY, CDR2 SAAADI. Trimming shortened V by 8 bases and J by 1 base, and 3 bases separated the two germline ends. For the CDR3, the DNA is TGCGCCAGCGAGTCCTACAATGAGCAGTTCTTC. It yields the protein CASESYNEQFF.

The genes are TRBV7-9 and TRBJ2-2; 14 bases are a match to TRBD2. V lost 5 bases to trimming and J lost 7 bases; unmatched junction nucleotides: 9. This CDR3 spans 17 amino acids. The germline gives CDR1 SEHNR, CDR2 FQNEAQ (reference sequence). In DNA, the CDR3 is TGTGCCAGCAGCATCGGACTAGCGGGGGGAGTTTTCGGGGAGCTGTTTTTT. Translating it yields CASSIGLAGGVFGELFF.

The chain combines TRBV6-1 with TRBJ2-2, with 7 bases fitting TRBD2. This CDR3 is 13 amino acids long. Germline CDR1 is MNHNS and CDR2 is SASEGT. V lost 8 bases to trimming and J lost 1 base; unmatched junction nucleotides: 1. This CDR3 is CASERENTGELFF. Here the CDR3 DNA reads TGTGCCAGCGAGCGGGAGAACACCGGGGAGCTGTTTTTT.

This clonotype is a singleton in its sample. The V and J genes are TRBV10-3 and TRBJ1-1; weak D call: TRBD1 (6 bases). The CDR3 runs 15 residues. Germline CDR1 ENHRY, CDR2 SYGVKD. Trimming removed 2 bases at V and 0 bases at J, with 10 bases between. CDR3 loop: CAISERGAMNTEAFF. As DNA, the CDR3 is TGTGCCATCAGTGAGCGGGGGGCAATGAACACTGAAGCTTTCTTT.

This rearrangement joins TRBV9 to TRBJ2-1; D unresolved. The length of the CDR3 is 14 residues. Trimming took 0 bases from V and 8 from J, leaving 12 bases between them. Germline lookup yields CDR1 SGDLS and CDR2 YYNGEE. The CDR3 bases are TGTGCCAGCAGCGTAGTCCCGACTGGGGATGAGCAGTTCTTC. Protein product: CASSVVPTGDEQFF.

In its sample, this clonotype was seen a few times. The chain is built from TRBV7-9 and TRBJ1-2; D not certain. Trimming left V 7 bases short and J 1 base short, with 10 bases between. Germline V gene lookup returns CDR1 SEHNR and CDR2 FQNEAQ (reference sequence). This CDR3 spans 13 amino acids. The CDR3 region is CASTLDLNYGYTF. The CDR3 coding sequence is TGTGCCAGCACTTTGGACCTTAACTATGGCTACACCTTC.

This clonotype showed up just a few times. This sequence joins TRBV4-1 and TRBJ1-5; no firm D call. Trimming shortened V by 1 base and J by 4 bases, and 14 bases separated the two germline ends. CDR1 is MGHRA, CDR2 YSYEKL, per germline. The CDR3 is 16 residues long. CDR3 DNA sequence: TGCGCCAGCAGCCAAGCTTTGACCGAGGATAATCAGCCCCAGCATTTT. This codes for CASSQALTEDNQPQHF.

This chain connects TRBV2 to TRBJ1-6; 8 nucleotides match TRBD1. The CDR3 is 14 amino acids. J lost 7 bases, V lost 7 bases, and 6 bases had no gene match. Germline V lookup: CDR1 SNHLY, CDR2 FYNNEI. The chain's CDR3 is CASIIGQGNSPLHF. The CDR3 DNA reads TGTGCCAGCATAATCGGACAGGGAAATTCACCCCTCCACTTT.

This sequence joins TRBV29-1 and TRBJ2-2; D gene uncertain. This CDR3 contains 13 residues. Germline loops: CDR1 SQVTM, CDR2 ANQGSEA. V dropped 6 bases and J dropped 3 bases, with 11 bases sitting between them. The DNA of the CDR3 is TGCAGCGTCGATCCAGGTTACACCGGGGAGCTGTTTTTT. This codes for CSVDPGYTGELFF.

This clonotype turned up a few times. The chain recombines TRBV7-9 with TRBJ2-2; D assignment may be TRBD1 or TRBD2 (5 bases each). V was clipped by 2 bases and J by 2 bases, with 12 bases between them. CDR1 is SEHNR and CDR2 is FQNEAQ in the germline V gene (reference sequence). The CDR3 is made up of 16 amino acids. The CDR3 here is CASSLSWGINTGELFF. The CDR3 DNA reads TGTGCCAGCAGCTTAAGTTGGGGGATTAACACCGGGGAGCTGTTTTTT.

The rearrangement uses TRBV5-4 and TRBJ2-1; TRBD2 is a possible D gene (6 bases). The CDR3 length is 12 residues. V lost 3 bases and J 10 bases, leaving 11 bases between the germline ends. Germline loops: CDR1 SGHNT, CDR2 YYREEE (reference sequence). The CDR3 region has the DNA TGTGCCAGCAGCTCGACGGGACTGGAGCAGTTCTTC. It encodes CASSSTGLEQFF.

This clonotype was recorded many times. The chain has TRBV7-9 and TRBJ2-5; TRBD2 aligns across 8 bases. There are 16 residues in the CDR3. Germline trimming cut 2 bases from V and 5 bases from J; bases unmatched to any gene: 10. Germline V gene lookup returns CDR1 SEHNR and CDR2 FQNEAQ (reference sequence). The CDR3 reads CASSLLPPGGDETQYF. CDR3 DNA sequence: TGTGCCAGCAGCTTACTTCCCCCGGGAGGGGATGAGACCCAGTACTTC.